The T cell receptor (beta chain) under discussion was sequenced for a study of blood T cell repertoires in COVID-19. About the study: Some COVID-19 samples were acute and others convalescent; all came from the United States, Italy and Spain.

CDR3 length equals 15 residues. After removal of 1 base from V and 1 base from J, the junction contained 2 bases not matched to a gene. The germline V gene encodes CDR1 SEHNR and CDR2 FQNEAQ (reference sequence). Assay used: immunoSEQ multiplex PCR; TCRdb lists only in-frame clones, some missing. The table includes 130,000 or so clones, roughly 77% detected once. Source material: peripheral blood. The rearrangement joins TRBV7-9 to TRBJ2-3; 7 nucleotides line up with TRBD2. The TCR comes from a woman in her sixties or seventies with COVID-19, enrolled during active disease. The chain's CDR3 is CASSLGEGRTDTQYF. The CDR3 DNA sequence: TGTGCCAGCAGCTTAGGGGAGGGGCGCACAGATACGCAGTATTTT. Combining the CDR3 with reference TRBV7-9 and TRBJ2-3 gives the whole variable domain DTGVSQNPRHKITKRGQNVTFRCDPISEHNRLYWYRQTLGQGPEFLTYFQNEAQLEKSRLLSDRFSAERPKGSFSTLEIQRTEQGDSAMYLCASSLGEGRTDTQYFGPGTRLTVL.